This TCR beta chain was recorded in a study of blood T cell repertoires in COVID-19. Background on the study: COVID-19 samples from acute and convalescent phases originated in the United States, Italy and Spain.

Authors' methods: Reference gene primer amplification yielded estimated nucleated cell counts. Profiling relied on immunoSEQ multiplex PCR, and the TCRdb table lists in-frame clones only, not all of them. The V and J calls and clone size are taken from that table; D and trimming were inferred from the DNA. The table records tens of thousands of clones, around 85% of them present only once. Unmatched junction bases numbered 7, after V lost 3 bases and J lost 5 bases. The CDR3 is 15 residues long. Germline V gene sequence: CDR1 LGHNA, CDR2 YSLEER. This clonotype was sampled from a man at least 80 years old with active or convalescent COVID-19. The sequenced material came from peripheral blood. V usage is TRBV4-3 and J usage is TRBJ2-1; TRBD2 matches 7 bases. For the CDR3, the DNA is TGCGCCAGCAGCCATGGACTAGTGGTCGACAATGAGCAGTTCTTC. This translates into CASSHGLVVDNEQFF.